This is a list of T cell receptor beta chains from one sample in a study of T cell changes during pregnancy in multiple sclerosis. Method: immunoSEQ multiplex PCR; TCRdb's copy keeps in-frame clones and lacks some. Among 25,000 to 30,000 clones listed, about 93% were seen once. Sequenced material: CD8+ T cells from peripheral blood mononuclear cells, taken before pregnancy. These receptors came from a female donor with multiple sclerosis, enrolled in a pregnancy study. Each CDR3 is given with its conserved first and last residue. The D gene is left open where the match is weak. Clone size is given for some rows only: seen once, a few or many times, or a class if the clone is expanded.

CASSPQGGQGIEYEQYF,TGTGCCAGCAGCCCCCAAGGAGGACAGGGGATAGAGTACGAGCAGTACTTC,TRBJ2-7,TRBD1,-,TRBV5-6
CASSTSHSYEQYF,TGTGCCAGTAGTACATCGCACTCTTACGAGCAGTACTTC,TRBJ2-7,-,-,TRBV19
CATTGGRAGELFF,TGTGCCACCACGGGGGGCAGGGCCGGGGAGCTGTTTTTT,TRBJ2-2,-,-,TRBV15
CASSGREGGIHEQFF,TGTGCCAGCAGCGGTCGGGAGGGAGGGATTCATGAGCAGTTCTTC,TRBJ2-1,TRBD2,-,TRBV7-9
CASSLTQSSGRAYNEQFF,TGTGCCAGCAGCTTAACTCAAAGTAGCGGGAGGGCCTACAATGAGCAGTTCTTC,TRBJ2-1,TRBD2,-,TRBV5-8
CASSFELRTGELFF,TGTGCCAGCAGCTTCGAGCTGCGCACCGGGGAGCTGTTTTTT,TRBJ2-2,-,-,TRBV5-5
CASSLYGGSDTEAFF,TGTGCCAGCAGCTTATATGGGGGCTCGGACACTGAAGCTTTCTTT,TRBJ1-1,-,once,TRBV7-6
CASSWIAGKSTDTQYF,TGTGCCAGCAGCTGGATAGCGGGGAAGAGCACAGATACGCAGTATTTT,TRBJ2-3,TRBD2,-,TRBV13
CASSQARAGVNEQFF,TGCGCCAGCAGCCAAGCTAGAGCGGGAGTCAATGAGCAGTTCTTC,TRBJ2-1,TRBD2,-,TRBV4-3
CASSRPGGSGTSTDTQYF,TGTGCCAGCAGCAGGCCCGGGGGTAGCGGAACTAGCACAGATACGCAGTATTTT,TRBJ2-3,-,few,TRBV7-9
CASSYYRGTNEKLFF,TGTGCCAGCAGTTACTACAGGGGAACTAATGAAAAACTGTTTTTT,TRBJ1-4,TRBD1,-,TRBV28
CASRGGRGNTEAFF,TGTGCCAGCCGAGGGGGTCGCGGGAACACTGAAGCTTTCTTT,TRBJ1-1,-,-,TRBV6-1
CASSLTGGQPPDTQYF,TGTGCCAGCAGCTTAACTGGAGGCCAGCCCCCAGATACGCAGTATTTT,TRBJ2-3,-,-,TRBV7-3
CASSSTEREGLNTQYF,TGCGCCAGCAGCTCCACTGAGCGGGAGGGTCTAAATACGCAGTATTTT,TRBJ2-3,TRBD2,-,TRBV4-1
CASSPAPGTDTQYF,TGTGCCAGCAGCCCCGCCCCGGGGACAGATACGCAGTATTTT,TRBJ2-3,-,-,TRBV6-4
CASSRGPGTDTQYF,TGTGCCAGCAGCCGAGGCCCTGGTACAGATACGCAGTATTTT,TRBJ2-3,-,-,TRBV4-2
CASSQASGSLYEQYF,TGTGCCAGCAGTCAGGCTAGCGGGAGCTTGTACGAGCAGTACTTC,TRBJ2-7,TRBD2,-,TRBV6-5
CASSSVAGTGNEKLFF,TGTGCCAGCAGCTCCGTTGCTGGGACAGGGAATGAAAAACTGTTTTTT,TRBJ1-4,TRBD1,-,TRBV7-2
CAGGHLKYEQYF,TGTGCCGGTGGACACCTTAAGTACGAGCAGTACTTC,TRBJ2-7,-,-,TRBV6-6
CASVGLGRTEAFF,TGTGCCAGCGTGGGTCTCGGGAGGACTGAAGCTTTCTTT,TRBJ1-1,-,-,TRBV27
CASSPGQGAYEQYF,TGTGCCAGCAGCCCGGGACAGGGGGCTTACGAGCAGTACTTC,TRBJ2-7,TRBD1,-,TRBV7-3
CASSLGSIEQFF,TGTGCCAGCAGCTTAGGGTCTATCGAGCAGTTCTTC,TRBJ2-1,-,-,TRBV13
CASSVVLGRTEAFF,TGTGCCAGCAGCGTAGTGCTGGGGCGCACTGAAGCTTTCTTT,TRBJ1-1,-,few,TRBV9
CASSGLANEQFF,TGTGCCAGCAGCGGGTTAGCCAATGAGCAGTTCTTC,TRBJ2-1,-,-,TRBV9
CASSYSMVAGGDEQYF,TGTGCCAGCAGTTACTCGATGGTTGCAGGGGGTGACGAGCAGTACTTC,TRBJ2-7,TRBD1,once,TRBV6-6
CASSLGTNGRGNEQFF,TGCGCCAGCAGCTTAGGGACTAACGGCCGGGGGAATGAGCAGTTCTTC,TRBJ2-1,TRBD2,-,TRBV4-1
CASSRVYAGFGYTF,TGTGCCAGCAGCCGCGTTTACGCAGGTTTTGGCTACACCTTC,TRBJ1-2,-,-,TRBV7-2
CASSVESSGSYEQYF,TGTGCCAGCAGCGTAGAGTCTAGCGGGAGCTACGAGCAGTACTTC,TRBJ2-7,TRBD2,-,TRBV9
CAISTDSSSYNEQFF,TGTGCCATCAGTACAGACAGTTCTTCCTACAATGAGCAGTTCTTC,TRBJ2-1,-,-,TRBV10-3
CASSLEAGEYQPQHF,TGTGCCAGCAGTTTAGAAGCAGGGGAATATCAGCCCCAGCATTTT,TRBJ1-5,-,-,TRBV27
CASSDRVLETQYF,TGTGCCAGCAGCGACAGGGTTTTAGAGACCCAGTACTTC,TRBJ2-5,TRBD1,-,TRBV7-9
CASSLWTGYNEQFF,TGTGCCAGCAGTTTATGGACAGGGTACAATGAGCAGTTCTTC,TRBJ2-1,TRBD1,once,TRBV28
CASSLGELAGDYEQYF,TGTGCCAGCAGCTTGGGGGAACTAGCGGGAGACTACGAGCAGTACTTC,TRBJ2-7,TRBD2,-,TRBV7-6
CASSLTVSDTQYF,TGCGCCAGCAGCTTGACGGTTTCAGATACGCAGTATTTT,TRBJ2-3,-,-,TRBV5-1
CASGGPGLAGVKNTGELFF,TGCGCCAGCGGGGGACCCGGACTAGCGGGAGTTAAGAACACCGGGGAGCTGTTTTTT,TRBJ2-2,TRBD2,-,TRBV10-2
CSAREGGEQYF,TGCAGTGCTAGAGAAGGGGGCGAGCAGTACTTC,TRBJ2-7,-,-,TRBV20-1
CASSLRDNNEQFF,TGTGCCAGCAGCTTAAGGGACAACAATGAGCAGTTCTTC,TRBJ2-1,-,-,TRBV7-9
CASSQEDTDNEQFF,TGCGCCAGCAGCCAAGAGGACACAGATAATGAGCAGTTCTTC,TRBJ2-1,-,-,TRBV4-3
CASSHKPEGFYEQYF,TGCGCCAGCAGCCATAAGCCGGAGGGGTTTTACGAGCAGTACTTC,TRBJ2-7,-,-,TRBV5-1
CASSLGTSGRAVQFF,TGTGCCAGCAGTCTCGGGACTAGCGGGAGGGCCGTGCAGTTCTTC,TRBJ2-1,TRBD2,-,TRBV27
CASSQEGGQGFYEQYF,TGCGCCAGCAGCCAAGAAGGGGGACAGGGCTTCTACGAGCAGTACTTC,TRBJ2-7,TRBD1,-,TRBV4-3
CTSSQGRLATYEQYF,TGCACCAGCAGCCAAGGAAGACTAGCCACCTACGAGCAGTACTTC,TRBJ2-7,-,-,TRBV1
CASSPGQGSYEQYF,TGCGCCAGCAGCCCGGGACAGGGCTCCTACGAGCAGTACTTC,TRBJ2-7,TRBD1,-,TRBV4-3
CSAEDKNTGELFF,TGCAGCGCCGAGGACAAAAACACCGGGGAGCTGTTTTTT,TRBJ2-2,-,-,TRBV29-1
CASSQVTSGQRDEQFF,TGTGCCAGCAGCCAAGTAACTAGCGGCCAACGGGATGAGCAGTTCTTC,TRBJ2-1,TRBD2,-,TRBV4-2
CASSVDGSSSYEQYF,TGTGCCAGCAGCGTAGATGGGAGTAGTTCCTACGAGCAGTACTTC,TRBJ2-7,-,once,TRBV9
CATSRVAGGPDIQYF,TGTGCCACCAGCAGAGTAGCGGGAGGGCCGGACATTCAGTACTTC,TRBJ2-4,TRBD2,-,TRBV15
CASSLGVGELFF,TGTGCCAGCAGCTTAGGAGTCGGGGAGCTGTTTTTT,TRBJ2-2,-,once,TRBV7-3
CASSEFPSGYEQYF,TGTGCCAGCAGTGAATTCCCTAGCGGCTACGAGCAGTACTTC,TRBJ2-7,TRBD2,-,TRBV25-1
CASSIGGARGYTF,TGTGCCAGTAGTATCGGAGGGGCGAGAGGCTACACCTTC,TRBJ1-2,-,-,TRBV19
CASSPGGENEQFF,TGTGCCAGCAGCCCGGGTGGAGAGAATGAGCAGTTCTTC,TRBJ2-1,-,-,TRBV6-4
CASSPLAGDTGELFF,TGTGCCAGCAGCCCACTAGCGGGAGACACCGGGGAGCTGTTTTTT,TRBJ2-2,TRBD2,-,TRBV11-2
CAHRGPMPQHF,TGCGCTCACAGGGGACCAATGCCCCAGCATTTT,TRBJ1-5,TRBD1,-,TRBV6-6
CAIRNFPGLDSGEQYF,TGTGCCATCAGGAACTTTCCGGGACTAGATTCTGGCGAGCAGTACTTC,TRBJ2-7,TRBD2,-,TRBV10-3
CASSIGLRLAGSDNEQFF,TGTGCCAGTAGTATAGGCCTAAGACTAGCGGGATCTGACAATGAGCAGTTCTTC,TRBJ2-1,TRBD2,-,TRBV19
CASSMGLASEQFF,TGTGCCAGTAGTATGGGACTAGCAAGTGAGCAGTTCTTC,TRBJ2-1,TRBD2,-,TRBV19
CASSETTGAGNTIYF,TGTGCCAGCAGTGAAACGACAGGGGCTGGAAACACCATATATTTT,TRBJ1-3,TRBD1,-,TRBV6-1
CASSDGQGPNEQFF,TGTGCCAGCAGTGACGGACAGGGACCCAATGAGCAGTTCTTC,TRBJ2-1,TRBD1,-,TRBV6-4
CASSTTGSGELFF,TGTGCCAGTAGTACAACAGGGAGCGGGGAGCTGTTTTTT,TRBJ2-2,-,-,TRBV19